These T cell receptor beta chains were read from a single sample in a study of T-cell reconstitution after alpha-beta-depleted transplantation in children. Each CDR3 protein gets one entry after TCRdb re-called the PCR reads with MiXCR. Among 200,000 to 300,000 distinct CDR3 sequences listed, about 25% were seen once. Sample: PBMCs, taken before TCRalphabeta/CD19-depleted stem cell transplant. Source of these receptors: a girl aged 2 to 9 with Fanconi anemia, due to receive a stem cell transplant. Both conserved end residues are part of each CDR3. The D gene is left open where the match is weak. The size field is filled for only some rows; it gives once, few, many or a size class.

clone size	J gene	D gene	V gene	CDR3 protein	CDR3 DNA
.	TRBJ2-2	TRBD2	TRBV5-1	CATSNRQGSGGTGELFF	TGCGCCACCTCAAACCGCCAGGGTTCGGGGGGCACCGGGGAGCTGTTTTTT
many	TRBJ1-2	.	TRBV20-1	CSASSPQGVGGYTF	TGCAGTGCTAGTTCCCCACAAGGGGTAGGGGGCTACACCTTC
many	TRBJ2-1	.	TRBV12-3/TRBV12-4	CASRHPDKGSYNEQFF	TGTGCCAGCAGGCACCCCGACAAGGGATCCTACAATGAGCAGTTCTTC
.	TRBJ2-7	.	TRBV27	CASRGVRGGEQYF	TGTGCCAGCAGGGGGGTCAGGGGTGGTGAGCAGTACTTC
few	TRBJ1-4	.	TRBV29-1	CSVALGTKNEKLFF	TGCAGCGTTGCGTTGGGGACCAAGAATGAAAAACTGTTTTTT
.	TRBJ2-5	.	TRBV12-3/TRBV12-4	CASSVLAQETQYF	TGTGCCAGCAGCGTTCTAGCGCAAGAGACCCAGTACTTC
.	TRBJ2-7	TRBD1	TRBV7-6	CASSSVRDRATEQYF	TGTGCCAGCAGCTCGGTGCGGGACAGGGCGACCGAGCAGTACTTC
few	TRBJ1-2	.	TRBV12-3/TRBV12-4	CASSPRQVANYGYTF	TGTGCCAGCAGCCCAAGACAGGTGGCCAACTATGGCTACACCTTC
many	TRBJ2-7	.	TRBV7-9	CASSLYQGFSYEQYF	TGTGCCAGCAGCTTATATCAAGGGTTCTCCTACGAGCAGTACTTC
few	TRBJ2-1	TRBD2	TRBV10-3	CALGETSGMVNEQFF	TGTGCCCTCGGGGAGACTAGCGGGATGGTGAATGAGCAGTTCTTC
.	TRBJ2-1	TRBD1	TRBV15	CATSRDPLTGAADNEQFF	TGTGCCACCAGCAGAGATCCTTTAACAGGGGCCGCCGACAATGAGCAGTTCTTC
.	TRBJ2-6	TRBD1	TRBV4-1	CASSRTGFGANVLTF	TGCGCCAGCAGCCGGACAGGGTTTGGGGCCAACGTCCTGACTTTC
.	TRBJ2-3	.	TRBV23-1	CASSQPGTRRVTDTQYF	TGCGCCAGCAGTCAACCCGGGACTCGACGCGTCACAGATACGCAGTATTTT
few	TRBJ1-3	.	TRBV18	CASSPMDSGNTIYF	TGTGCCAGCTCACCAATGGACTCTGGAAACACCATATATTTT
few	TRBJ2-1	TRBD2	TRBV20-1	CSARHLAASYNEQFF	TGCAGTGCTAGACATCTAGCGGCCTCCTACAATGAGCAGTTCTTC
many	TRBJ1-5	.	TRBV20-1	CSARDPEQPYSNQPQHF	TGCAGTGCTAGAGATCCCGAGCAGCCTTATAGCAATCAGCCCCAGCATTTT
.	TRBJ1-1	.	TRBV5-5	CASSLKEGEGTEAFF	TGTGCCAGCAGCTTAAAAGAGGGGGAGGGCACTGAAGCTTTCTTT
many	TRBJ2-3	TRBD2	TRBV20-1	CSARDPWTSGFTDTQYF	TGCAGTGCTAGAGATCCCTGGACTAGCGGGTTCACAGATACGCAGTATTTT
few	TRBJ2-7	TRBD2	TRBV20-1	CSAYTSGSWSEQYF	TGCAGTGCGTACACTAGCGGGAGTTGGAGCGAGCAGTACTTC
many	TRBJ2-2	.	TRBV24-1	CATSAENTGELFF	TGTGCCACCAGTGCGGAAAACACCGGGGAGCTGTTTTTT